Described below is a single T cell receptor beta chain sequence and its context. Its antigen is not yet known. Base qualities are not at hand, and no much larger clone is one base apart. These data come from a study of control samples from healthy donors and cancer patients (dated by TCRdb to the early 2020s). Receptors were amplified or captured by the immunoSEQ multiplex PCR assay. The table was pulled from immuneACCESS by TCRdb, which kept in-frame rearrangements only. Such tables lose some clones; where checked, under half of the loss comes from unresolved V genes, and the rest has no known cause. The sample data list 100,000 or so clones, and about 83% of these were observed just once. The ten largest clones add up to roughly 13% of the sample. The sequence came from a woman aged 45-60 years in good health. The material sequenced was blood.

The bases read TGTGCCAGCTCACCATTGGGGCGACGTATTCAAGAGACCCAGTACTTC. Translated, this gives CASSPLGRRIQETQYF. The rearranged chain carries TRBV18 and TRBJ2-5; a tentative D match to TRBD1 spans 5 bases. The germline V gene specifies KGHSH as CDR1 and LQKENI as CDR2. Its CDR3 holds 16 amino acids, cysteine through phenylalanine. Left in the record is the CDR3 DNA by itself, 48 bases read in frame from the first base. V is cut by 2 bases and J by 2 bases, and the space between the germline ends is 15 bases.